This T cell receptor (beta chain) stems from a study of blood T cells in healthy people across ages. On the study more broadly: Per two T cells, about one barcoded beta molecule was captured through template switching. Study-wide findings and caveats: There was no known CMV status for donors, so expanded clonotype changes were possibly confounded.

There are a few counts of this clonotype. The antigen is unknown. Germline V gives CDR1 MNHEY, CDR2 SMNVEV (reference sequence). The CDR3 spans 14 residues. V gave up 1 base and J gave up 7 bases, with 14 bases separating them. With a J-beta primer mix and a sample-barcoded 5' primer, a second PCR ran roughly 6 to 11 cycles. A tag from a template-switch adaptor with 12 random nucleotides marked each cDNA molecule. TCRdb independently ran MiXCR on the 5' RACE reads; one entry per CDR3 protein. The sample has about a million distinct CDR3 sequences, 30% to 40% seen once. This clonotype was obtained from a man between 18 and 35 years old in good health. The sequencing input was blood. V gene TRBV27 combines with J gene TRBJ2-7; D is possibly TRBD1 (5 bases). The CDR3 here is CASSLWGGLDEQYF. The CDR3 DNA follows: TGTGCCAGCAGTTTATGGGGCGGTTTGGATGAGCAGTACTTC.